The clone carrying this T cell receptor beta chain was counted at least ten times. Its target is unknown. The data are from a study of T-cell reconstitution after alpha-beta-depleted transplantation in children. Study findings and constraints: About two months after transplant, alpha-beta T cells reportedly came from several hundred expanded graft clones. Elevated TCRbeta diversity at day 60 was traced, in some patients, to surviving recipient T cells and thymic progenitors.

V lost 5 bases, J lost 2 bases, and 18 bases lay in between. Germline V gene data show CDR1 as SGHVS and CDR2 as FNYEAQ. CDR3 length: 16 amino acids. Preparation of the TCRbeta library involved a method that used unique molecular identifiers. TCRdb re-derived calls from the PCR reads in MiXCR, one entry per CDR3 protein. The table has over 450,000 distinct CDR3 sequences, roughly a tenth seen once. This material consisted of PBMCs, taken before TCRalphabeta/CD19-depleted stem cell transplant. The origin of this receptor is a child younger than 10 with inherited bone marrow failure, due to receive a stem cell transplant. The chain links TRBV7-6 to TRBJ1-1; D may be TRBD1 (5 bases). CDR3 loop: CASSPIPGQGNTEAFF. CDR3 DNA sequence: TGTGCCAGCAGCCCGATCCCCGGTCAGGGAAACACTGAAGCTTTCTTT.